This T cell receptor (beta chain) originates from a study of blood T cell repertoires in COVID-19. Looking at the study overall: Sample material is recorded as cDNA or gDNA derived from T cells, B-cell-depleted T cells, or PBMCs.

TCRdb keeps only in-frame clones here, not all; method: immunoSEQ multiplex PCR. The sample holds over 200,000 clones; 84% are singletons and the top ten take approximately 8.1%. With respect to this clone: This same CDR3 is encoded by further DNA sequences in the sample.

CDR3 length: 14 residues. V was clipped by 1 base and J by 4 bases; unmatched bases: 1. Germline V gene data show CDR1 as LGHDT and CDR2 as YNNKEL (reference sequence). The TCR comes from a woman aged 50 to 60 with active or convalescent COVID-19. The chain links TRBV3-1 (or the pseudogene TRBV3-2) to TRBJ1-5; TRBD1 matches at 7 bases. The material sequenced was peripheral blood. CDR3 sequence: CASSQGTGNQPQHF. The CDR3 nucleotides are TGTGCCAGCAGCCAAGGGACAGGAAATCAGCCCCAGCATTTT.